This T cell receptor (beta chain) was recorded in a study of blood T cell repertoires in COVID-19. In the study overall: Acute-phase and convalescent COVID-19 samples originated in the United States, Italy and Spain. Sources were T cells, B-cell-depleted T cells, or PBMCs; the material itself was cDNA or gDNA.

V shed 0 bases and J shed 1 base, with 10 bases lying between them. This CDR3 contains 16 residues. Germline loops: CDR1 MNHEY, CDR2 SMNVEV (reference sequence). Original handling: Nucleated cell counts were estimated from reference gene primer amplification. Assay: immunoSEQ multiplex PCR; the TCRdb copy retains only in-frame clones and omits some. Clone size and the V and J calls come from that table; the DNA yielded D and trimming. The data hold 100,000 to 150,000 clones, with 60% to 85% observed a single time. The receptor comes from a human donor with acute or convalescent COVID-19. The donor label of this sample is uncertain. The chain combines TRBV27 with TRBJ2-1, with D perhaps matching TRBD2 (6 bases). Sequenced material: peripheral blood. For the CDR3, the DNA is TGTGCCAGCAGTTTATCGGGCGGGGTGTCCTACAATGAGCAGTTCTTC. Residues: CASSLSGGVSYNEQFF.